This T cell receptor beta chain is drawn from a study of prognosis after radiotherapy for stage I lung cancer. The genomic DNA TCR beta CDR3 region underwent two rounds of multiplex PCR. First-round PCR, the initial amplification, used primers specific to each TRBV and TRBJ gene. TCRdb re-called the multiplex PCR reads with MiXCR, one entry per CDR3 protein. Of about 59,000 distinct CDR3 sequences in the sample, 26% were seen once. Germline CDR1 SGDLS, CDR2 YYNGEE. V was pared by 4 bases and J by 7 bases, with 17 bases between. CDR3 length: 14 amino acids. The receptor was derived from a donor aged 50 or older with non-small cell lung cancer. Sample: PBMCs, taken before or after stereotactic body radiation therapy (not recorded which). The chain recombines TRBV9 with TRBJ2-5, with D perhaps matching TRBD2 (7 bases). Here the CDR3 DNA reads TGTGCCAGCAGCACCCAGGGAGGGGGTTGGACCCAGTACTTC. This gives the protein CASSTQGGGWTQYF.